The 19 T cell receptor beta chains listed next were all sequenced from one sample in a study of cytomegalovirus exposure and HLA in healthy donors. The table came from immunoSEQ multiplex PCR; TCRdb's copy has only in-frame clones and leaves some out. The sample holds tens of thousands of clones, over 85% seen once. Sequences were obtained from PBMCs. These receptor sequences come from a woman between 18 and 30 years old in good health and CMV-seropositive.

This clone has only one observation. This chain links TRBV7-2 with TRBJ2-2; TRBD1 is a possible D gene (5 bases). This CDR3 spans 15 amino acids. The V end lost 0 bases, the J end lost 0 bases, and 5 bases lay between the germline ends. Germline CDR1 and CDR2: SGHTA and FQGNSA. CDR3 DNA sequence: TGTGCCAGCAGCTTAGCAGGGGCGAACACCGGGGAGCTGTTTTTT. Protein sequence: CASSLAGANTGELFF.

This clone was seen a handful of times. The V call is TRBV27, the J call TRBJ1-4; 7 bases align to TRBD1. The germline gives CDR1 MNHEY, CDR2 SMNVEV (reference sequence). After removal of 6 bases from V and 5 bases from J, the junction contained 6 bases not matched to a gene. The CDR3 runs to 14 residues. Here the CDR3 DNA reads TGTGCCAGCAGGAAGACAGGGCCAAATGAAAAACTGTTTTTT. Protein: CASRKTGPNEKLFF. The variable domain in full, with the rest retrieved from reference TRBV27 and TRBJ1-4, is EAQVTQNPRYLITVTGKKLTVTCSQNMNHEYMSWYRQDPGLGLRQIYYSMNVEVTDKGDVPEGYKVSRKEKRNFPLILESPSPNQTSLYFCASRKTGPNEKLFFGSGTQLSVL.

The V call is TRBV11-1, the J call TRBJ2-1, with TRBD2 matching over 14 bases. Germline-derived CDR1 and CDR2 are SGHAT and FQDESV (reference sequence). The CDR3 is 16 residues long. Unmatched junction bases numbered 1, after V lost 0 bases and J lost 6 bases. CDR3 sequence reads: CASSLAGTSGSNEQFF. In nucleotides, the CDR3 is TGTGCCAGCAGCTTAGCCGGGACTAGCGGGAGCAATGAGCAGTTCTTC.

This clone was counted once. V usage is TRBV6-1 and J usage is TRBJ2-5; D not certain. Germline loops: CDR1 MNHNS, CDR2 SASEGT. Trimming removed 0 bases at V and 2 bases at J, with 13 bases between. This CDR3 has 16 residues. The chain's CDR3 is CASSEAGRSQQETQYF. CDR3 in DNA: TGTGCCAGCAGTGAAGCCGGTCGTAGCCAACAAGAGACCCAGTACTTC.

The rearrangement uses TRBV4-1 and TRBJ1-2; D ambiguous. This CDR3 is 14 amino acids long. V was shortened by 4 bases and J by 5 bases, with 14 bases between the two germline ends. The germline V gene encodes CDR1 MGHRA and CDR2 YSYEKL. CDR3: CASSPLGSQYGYTF. The CDR3, as DNA: TGCGCCAGCAGCCCGCTGGGCAGTCAGTATGGCTACACCTTC.

The chain combines TRBV7-6 with TRBJ2-1, with 12 positions matching TRBD2. The length of the CDR3 is 16 residues. V shed 5 bases, J shed 7 bases, and the junction held 9 bases outside the gene matches. Per the germline V gene, CDR1 is SGHVS and CDR2 is FNYEAQ. As DNA, the CDR3 is TGTGCCAGCAGCCCCCAGACTAGCGGGAGTCTTAATGAGCAGTTCTTC. It yields the protein CASSPQTSGSLNEQFF.

V is TRBV15 and J is TRBJ2-5; tentatively, D is TRBD2 (6 bases). The CDR3 sequence is 14 residues long. From germline, CDR1 is LNHNV and CDR2 YYDKDF (reference sequence). Trimming left V 8 bases short and J 2 bases short, with 15 bases between. DNA of the CDR3: TGTGCCACCGCTATAACGGGGGTGCAAGAGACCCAGTACTTC. This gives the protein CATAITGVQETQYF.

This rearrangement joins TRBV7-2 to TRBJ1-3, with D perhaps matching TRBD1 (5 bases). The CDR3 length is 18 residues. Trimming cost V 5 bases and J 3 bases, with 23 bases left between them. Germline V gene data show CDR1 as SGHTA and CDR2 as FQGNSA. CDR3 loop: CASSLRIGTGHFGNTIYF. In DNA, the CDR3 is TGTGCCAGCAGCCTAAGGATAGGCACAGGACATTTTGGAAACACCATATATTTT.

The rearrangement joins TRBV7-2 to TRBJ2-3; TRBD2 matches 7 bases. The germline gives CDR1 SGHTA, CDR2 FQGNSA. Trimming cost V 1 base and J 2 bases; bases outside gene matches: 0. The CDR3 extends over 14 amino acids. The CDR3 DNA reads as TGTGCCAGCAGCTTAGAGCGGGACACAGATACGCAGTATTTT. It is translated as CASSLERDTDTQYF. Full variable domain (rest looked up from reference TRBV7-2 and TRBJ2-3): GAGVSQSPSNKVTEKGKDVELRCDPISGHTALYWYRQSLGQGLEFLIYFQGNSAPDKSGLPSDRFSAERTGGSVSTLTIQRTQQEDSAVYLCASSLERDTDTQYFGPGTRLTVL.

This clone was observed a single time. In this CDR3 the conserved last residue, phenylalanine or tryptophan, is missing, so a read error is likely. No DNA is shown, since the ends of the CDR3 on it are uncertain; the CDR3 is the one TCRdb lists. This sequence joins TRBV16 and TRBJ1-4; the tabulated D call, TRBD1, remains unverified against the DNA. Germline V gives CDR1 KGHSY, CDR2 FQNENV. A total of 18 residues make up the CDR3, ends included. CDR3 protein: CASSHSPGQGALSASSFL.

The rearrangement joins TRBV2 to TRBJ2-3; D might be TRBD2 (6 bases). CDR1 and CDR2 from the germline V gene are SNHLY and FYNNEI. There are 14 residues in the CDR3. V dropped 3 bases and J dropped 1 base, with 8 bases sitting between them. In nucleotides, the CDR3 is TGTGCCAGCAGTGACGGGGGAGGCACAGATACGCAGTATTTT. It encodes CASSDGGGTDTQYF.

Only one count was recorded for this clone. Here the CDR3 DNA reads TGTGCCACGACGACAGGGAATGGCTACACCTTC. Amino acid sequence: CATTTGNGYTF. The rearrangement joins TRBV10-3 to TRBJ1-2, with TRBD1 matching 7 bases. There are 11 residues in the CDR3. Unmatched junction bases numbered 5, after V lost 10 bases and J lost 6 bases. The germline V gene has CDR1 ENHRY and CDR2 SYGVKD.

The V gene is TRBV11-3, the J gene TRBJ2-1; a possible D gene is TRBD1 (5 bases). V was cut by 3 bases and J by 2 bases, with 11 bases left in between. The CDR3 has 15 amino acids. Germline CDR1 SGHNT, CDR2 YENEEA. CDR3 coding DNA: TGTGCCAGCAGCTTGTTTGGGGCCCCCTACAATGAGCAGTTCTTC. Translated, it gives CASSLFGAPYNEQFF. The entire variable domain, with the rest obtained from reference TRBV11-3 and TRBJ2-1, is as follows: EAGVVQSPRYKIIEKKQPVAFWCNPISGHNTLYWYLQNLGQGPELLIRYENEEAVDDSQLPKDRFSAERLKGVDSTLKIQPAELGDSAVYLCASSLFGAPYNEQFFGPGTRLTVL.

V and J are TRBV29-1 and TRBJ2-6, with D possibly being TRBD2 (6 bases). The ends were cut back, 6 bases at V and 0 bases at J, with 15 bases in the middle. The V gene's germline CDR1 is SQVTM and CDR2 ANQGSEA. CDR3 size: 16 residues. The CDR3 spells CSVVGTARSGANVLTF. In DNA, the CDR3 is TGCAGCGTCGTTGGGACTGCCCGCTCTGGGGCCAACGTCCTGACTTTC.

The chain is built from TRBV5-6 and TRBJ2-3, with unresolved D. This CDR3 region has 13 residues. Germline CDR1 and CDR2: SGHDT and YYEEEE. The V end lost 4 bases, the J end lost 4 bases, and 10 bases lay between the germline ends. CDR3 in amino acids: CASSPESSDTQYF. Written as DNA, the CDR3 is TGTGCCAGCAGCCCGGAGAGCTCAGATACGCAGTATTTT.

The chain recombines TRBV15 with TRBJ2-5; perhaps TRBD1 as D (5 bases). This CDR3 comprises 17 residues. Germline CDR1 and CDR2: LNHNV and YYDKDF (reference sequence). V was pared by 0 bases and J by 6 bases, with 20 bases between. The CDR3: CATSREHRNRPSKTQYF. The CDR3, as DNA: TGTGCCACCAGCAGAGAGCATCGGAACAGGCCTTCCAAGACCCAGTACTTC.

The V and J genes are TRBV7-8 and TRBJ2-7; D perhaps matches TRBD1 (5 bases). The V and J ends lost 2 bases and 6 bases respectively, with 14 bases between them. The CDR3 is made up of 14 amino acids. Germline V gene data show CDR1 as SGHVS and CDR2 as FQNEAQ. CDR3 DNA: TGTGCCAGCAGCTTACTCCAGGGTCAGGGCGAGCAGTACTTC. This encodes CASSLLQGQGEQYF.

The V gene is TRBV29-1, the J gene TRBJ2-1; D is unclear. This CDR3 has 14 residues. Germline loops: CDR1 SQVTM, CDR2 ANQGSEA. Trimming pared 5 bases from V and 0 bases from J, leaving 11 bases between. The CDR3 DNA sequence: TGCAGCGTTAGCACGTCGAGCTCCTACAATGAGCAGTTCTTC. Its translation: CSVSTSSSYNEQFF.

This sequence joins TRBV6-1 and TRBJ1-1; 9 bases fit TRBD1. Germline V gene data show CDR1 as MNHNS and CDR2 as SASEGT. The CDR3 is 14 residues long. V lost 6 bases and J lost 4; bases outside the gene matches: 6. This chain's CDR3 is CASSTGGSGTEAFF. CDR3 in DNA: TGTGCCAGCAGCACAGGGGGCAGCGGCACTGAAGCTTTCTTT.